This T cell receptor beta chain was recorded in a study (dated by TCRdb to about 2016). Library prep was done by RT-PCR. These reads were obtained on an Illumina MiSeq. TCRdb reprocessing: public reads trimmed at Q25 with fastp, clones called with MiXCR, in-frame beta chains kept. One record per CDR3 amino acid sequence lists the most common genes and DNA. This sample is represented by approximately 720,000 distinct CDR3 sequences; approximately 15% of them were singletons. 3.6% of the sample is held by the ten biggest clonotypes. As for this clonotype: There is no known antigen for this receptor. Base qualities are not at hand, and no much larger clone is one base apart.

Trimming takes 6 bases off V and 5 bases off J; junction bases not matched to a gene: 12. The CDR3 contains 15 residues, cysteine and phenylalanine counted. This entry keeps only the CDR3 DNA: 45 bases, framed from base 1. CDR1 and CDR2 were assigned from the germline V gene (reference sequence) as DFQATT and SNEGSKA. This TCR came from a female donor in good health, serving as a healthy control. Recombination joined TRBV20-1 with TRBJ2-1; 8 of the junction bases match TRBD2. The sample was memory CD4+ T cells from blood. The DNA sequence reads TGCAGTGCCCCACGGGCGGGAGGCATCAACAATGAGCAGTTCTTC. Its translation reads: CSAPRAGGINNEQFF.